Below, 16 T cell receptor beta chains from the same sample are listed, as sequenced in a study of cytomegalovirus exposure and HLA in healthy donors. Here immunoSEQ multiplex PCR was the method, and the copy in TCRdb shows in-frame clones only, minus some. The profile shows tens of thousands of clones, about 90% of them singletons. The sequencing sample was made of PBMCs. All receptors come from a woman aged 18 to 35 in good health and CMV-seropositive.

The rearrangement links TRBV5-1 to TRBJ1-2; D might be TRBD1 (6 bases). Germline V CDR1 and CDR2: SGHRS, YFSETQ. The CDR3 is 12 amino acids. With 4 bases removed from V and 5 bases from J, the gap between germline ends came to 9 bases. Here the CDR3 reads CASSGQGYGYTF. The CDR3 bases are TGCGCCAGCAGCGGTCAGGGGTATGGCTACACCTTC.

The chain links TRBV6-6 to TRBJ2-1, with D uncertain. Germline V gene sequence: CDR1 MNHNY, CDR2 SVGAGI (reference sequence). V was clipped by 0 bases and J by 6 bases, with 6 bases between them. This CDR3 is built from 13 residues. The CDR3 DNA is TGTGCCAGCAGTTACTCGAGTTCCAATGAGCAGTTCTTC. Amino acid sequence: CASSYSSSNEQFF.

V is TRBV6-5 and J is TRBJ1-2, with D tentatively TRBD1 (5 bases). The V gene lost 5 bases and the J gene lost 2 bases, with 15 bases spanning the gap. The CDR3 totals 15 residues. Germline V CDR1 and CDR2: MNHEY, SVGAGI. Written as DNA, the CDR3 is TGTGCCAGCAGTACGGGGCGGGGCAGGAACTATGGCTACACCTTC. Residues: CASSTGRGRNYGYTF.

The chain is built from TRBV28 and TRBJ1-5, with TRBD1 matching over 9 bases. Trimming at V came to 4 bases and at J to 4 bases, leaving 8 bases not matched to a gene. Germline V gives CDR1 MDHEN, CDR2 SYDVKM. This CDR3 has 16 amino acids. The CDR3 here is CASSSILGQGNQPQHF. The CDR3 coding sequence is TGTGCCAGCAGTTCTATACTTGGACAGGGGAATCAGCCCCAGCATTTT.

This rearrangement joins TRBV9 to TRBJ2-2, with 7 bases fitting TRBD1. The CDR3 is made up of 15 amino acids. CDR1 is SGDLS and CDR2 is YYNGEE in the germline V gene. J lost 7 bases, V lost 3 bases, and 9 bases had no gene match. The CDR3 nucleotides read TGTGCCAGCAGCGCGCGGACAGGCAACCACGGGGAGCTGTTTTTT. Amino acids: CASSARTGNHGELFF.

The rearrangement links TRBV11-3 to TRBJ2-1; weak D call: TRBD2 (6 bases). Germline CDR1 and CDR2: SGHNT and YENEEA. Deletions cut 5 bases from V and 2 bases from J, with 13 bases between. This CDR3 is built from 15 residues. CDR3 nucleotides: TGTGCCAGCAGCCGAGCGGGTGTGCCCTACAATGAGCAGTTCTTC. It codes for CASSRAGVPYNEQFF.

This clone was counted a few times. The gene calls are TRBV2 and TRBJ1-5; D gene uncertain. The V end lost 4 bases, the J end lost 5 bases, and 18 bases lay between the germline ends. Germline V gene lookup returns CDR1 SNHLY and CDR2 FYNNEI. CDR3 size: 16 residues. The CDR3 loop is CASSGGEIPADQPQHF. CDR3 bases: TGTGCCAGCAGTGGAGGTGAGATCCCGGCTGATCAGCCCCAGCATTTT.

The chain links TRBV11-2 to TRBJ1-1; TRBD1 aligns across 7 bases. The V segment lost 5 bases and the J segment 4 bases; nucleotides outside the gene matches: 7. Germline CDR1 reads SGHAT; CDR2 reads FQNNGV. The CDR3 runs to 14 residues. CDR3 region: CASSPQQGLTEAFF. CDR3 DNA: TGTGCCAGCAGCCCCCAACAGGGGCTCACTGAAGCTTTCTTT.

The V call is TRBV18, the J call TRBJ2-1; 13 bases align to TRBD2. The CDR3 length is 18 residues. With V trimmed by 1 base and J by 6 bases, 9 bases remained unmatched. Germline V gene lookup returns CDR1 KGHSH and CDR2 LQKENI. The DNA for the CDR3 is TGTGCCAGCTCACCACTAGAACTAGCGGGAGGGCCTGGCAATGAGCAGTTCTTC. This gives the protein CASSPLELAGGPGNEQFF.

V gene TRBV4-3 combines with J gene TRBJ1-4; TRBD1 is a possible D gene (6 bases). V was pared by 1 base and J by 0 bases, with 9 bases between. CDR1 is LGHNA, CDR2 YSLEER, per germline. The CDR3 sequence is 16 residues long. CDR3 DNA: TGCGCCAGCAGCCAAGTTTGGGGGCCAACTAATGAAAAACTGTTTTTT. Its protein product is CASSQVWGPTNEKLFF.

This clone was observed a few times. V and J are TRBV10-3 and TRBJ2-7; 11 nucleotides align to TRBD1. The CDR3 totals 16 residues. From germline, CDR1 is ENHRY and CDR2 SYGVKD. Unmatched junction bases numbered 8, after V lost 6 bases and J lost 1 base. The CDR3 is CAISAPGTGGSYEQYF. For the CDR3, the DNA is TGTGCCATCAGCGCACCCGGGACAGGGGGGTCCTACGAGCAGTACTTC.

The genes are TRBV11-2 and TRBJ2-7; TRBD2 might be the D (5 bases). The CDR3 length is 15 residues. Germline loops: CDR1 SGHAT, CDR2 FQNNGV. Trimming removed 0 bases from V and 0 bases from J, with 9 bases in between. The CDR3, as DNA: TGTGCCAGCAGCTTAGAATCCACTAGCTCCTACGAGCAGTACTTC. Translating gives CASSLESTSSYEQYF.

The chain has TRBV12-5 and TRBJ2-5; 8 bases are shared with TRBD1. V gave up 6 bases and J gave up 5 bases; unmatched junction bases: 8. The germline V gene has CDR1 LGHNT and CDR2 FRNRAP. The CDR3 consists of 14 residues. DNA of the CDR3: TGTGCTAGTGGAACCGGACAGGGCGGCGAGACCCAGTACTTC. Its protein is CASGTGQGGETQYF.

DNA for the CDR3: TGTGCCACCAGCAGATACGGACAGGATTATAACTATGGCTACACCTTC. As protein: CATSRYGQDYNYGYTF. This chain joins TRBV15 and TRBJ1-2; 7 bases fit TRBD1. The V gene end was trimmed by 2 bases and the J gene end by 1 base; junction bases not matched to a gene: 7. Germline CDR1 LNHNV, CDR2 YYDKDF (reference sequence). The CDR3 totals 16 residues.

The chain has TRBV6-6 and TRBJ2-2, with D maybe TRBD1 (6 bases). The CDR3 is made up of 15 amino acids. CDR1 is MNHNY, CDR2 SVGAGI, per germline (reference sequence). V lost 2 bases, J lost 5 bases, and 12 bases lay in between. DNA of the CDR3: TGTGCCAGCAGTTACCCCGACAGGACGACCGGGGAGCTGTTTTTT. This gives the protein CASSYPDRTTGELFF.

This CDR3 is CASSQEGGGSYNEQFF. The DNA for the CDR3 is TGCGCCAGCAGCCAAGAAGGCGGGGGCTCTTACAATGAGCAGTTCTTC. V is TRBV4-3 and J is TRBJ2-1; tentatively, D is TRBD2 (7 bases). Germline CDR1 is LGHNA and CDR2 is YSLEER. The CDR3 is made up of 16 amino acids. Trimming removed 0 bases from V and 4 bases from J, with 13 bases in between.